A single sample is the source of the 6 T cell receptor beta chains below, sequenced in a study of OX40 agonist ivuxolimab in advanced cancers. Clones were read by immunoSEQ multiplex PCR, and TCRdb kept only the in-frame ones, dropping some. The sample includes 30,000 to 45,000 clones, about 82% of them seen just once. The specimen was CD4+ or CD8+ T cells sorted from blood, collected in a trial of the OX40 agonist ivuxolimab. Source of these receptors: an adult with an advanced solid tumor such as melanoma, head and neck, liver or kidney cancer.

V and J are TRBV6-1 and TRBJ1-3, with D perhaps TRBD1 (6 bases). This CDR3 contains 15 residues. Between the trimmed V and J ends, which lost 3 bases and 0 bases, there was a span of 9 bases. Germline lookup yields CDR1 MNHNS and CDR2 SASEGT. The CDR3 loop is CASSEAGHSGNTIYF. The DNA for the CDR3 is TGTGCCAGCAGTGAGGCGGGACACTCTGGAAACACCATATATTTT.

The rearrangement joins TRBV6-5 to TRBJ2-1; 12 nucleotides match TRBD2. Germline values: CDR1 MNHEY, CDR2 SVGAGI. With V trimmed by 6 bases and J by 4 bases, 4 bases remained unmatched. CDR3 length: 15 residues. CDR3 sequence reads: CASSYTSGGYNEQFF. CDR3 sequence (DNA): TGTGCCAGCAGCTATACTAGCGGGGGGTACAATGAGCAGTTCTTC.

This clone has a single count. The chain carries TRBV5-1 and TRBJ2-5; TRBD2 matches 14 bases. The germline gives CDR1 SGHRS, CDR2 YFSETQ. The CDR3 contains 15 residues. After removal of 4 bases from V and 5 bases from J, the junction contained 4 bases not matched to a gene. The CDR3 loop reads CASSGGLAGDETQYF. CDR3 DNA: TGCGCCAGCAGCGGGGGACTAGCGGGAGATGAGACCCAGTACTTC.

CDR3 amino acids: CAWSGARTGGFGNQPQHF. CDR3 in DNA: TGTGCCTGGAGTGGGGCCAGGACAGGGGGCTTCGGCAATCAGCCCCAGCATTTT. The chain uses TRBV30 and TRBJ1-5; 11 bases are shared with TRBD1. The CDR3 sequence is 18 residues long. Losses at the gene ends were 1 base for V and 2 bases for J; bases not matched to a gene: 10. Germline CDR1 GTSNPN, CDR2 SVGIG (reference sequence).

The chain uses TRBV28 and TRBJ2-4, with D possibly being TRBD2 (5 bases). This CDR3 comprises 12 residues. Germline V lookup: CDR1 MDHEN, CDR2 SYDVKM. V lost 7 bases to trimming and J lost 5 bases, with 9 bases between them. The CDR3 region is CASNVGENIQYF. The CDR3 coding sequence is TGTGCCAGCAATGTCGGGGAAAACATTCAGTACTTC.

The chain combines TRBV5-1 with TRBJ2-1; 8 nucleotides match TRBD2. J lost 2 bases, V lost 4 bases, and 8 bases had no gene match. The CDR3 consists of 16 residues. CDR1 is SGHRS, CDR2 YFSETQ, per germline. CDR3 amino acids: CASSDFTSGTYNEQFF. In DNA, the CDR3 is TGCGCCAGCAGCGACTTTACTAGCGGTACCTACAATGAGCAGTTCTTC. Using reference TRBV5-1 and TRBJ2-1 for the parts outside the CDR3, the full variable domain is KAGVTQTPRYLIKTRGQQVTLSCSPISGHRSVSWYQQTPGQGLQFLFEYFSETQRNKGNFPGRFSGRQFSNSRSEMNVSTLELGDSALYLCASSDFTSGTYNEQFFGPGTRLTVL.